This T cell receptor beta chain comes out of a study of T-cell memory formation after mild COVID-19. TCRdb ran MiXCR on the 5' RACE reads and lists one entry per CDR3 protein. The sample includes under 300,000 distinct CDR3 sequences, 8% to 10% seen only once; the top ten take roughly a fifth. V was clipped by 1 base and J by 8 bases; unmatched bases: 11. This CDR3 contains 16 residues. Germline CDR1 SGHAT, CDR2 FQDESV (reference sequence). This clonotype was counted once. The sequencing input was PBMCs or a T cell subset sorted from them (not recorded which). This receptor was taken from a man aged 18 to 35 who had mild COVID-19 (a few samples of this study predate the infection). Cell type and time point are not known. The chain is built from TRBV11-1 and TRBJ2-1; 7 bases match TRBD2. CDR3 DNA: TGTGCCAGCAGCTTAGGAGAAAAAGCGGGGTGGTATGAGCAGTTCTTC. Protein sequence: CASSLGEKAGWYEQFF.